Shown below are 4 T cell receptor beta chains from a single sample sequenced in a study of T cell responses to AZD1222 COVID-19 vaccine. TCRdb's copy holds only in-frame clones and misses some; the assay was immunoSEQ multiplex PCR. This repertoire shows 140,000 to 150,000 clones, about 92% found once; its top ten account for roughly 2%. Sequenced here: peripheral blood, sampled on day 0 of AZD1222 vaccination. These receptors originate from an adult in good health.

On this clone: One junction end does not reproduce the germline sequence, and a read error may be involved. V and J are TRBV2 and TRBJ2-2; the D gene is possibly TRBD2 (5 bases). The germline V gene has CDR1 SNHLY and CDR2 FYNNEI. The CDR3 totals 14 residues. CDR3 protein: CASREEGNTGELFF. CDR3 sequence (DNA): TGTGCCAGCAGGGAAGAGGGGAACACCGGGGAGCTGTTTTTT. The full variable domain, its missing parts supplied by reference TRBV2 and TRBJ2-2, is EPEVTQTPSHQVTQMGQEVILRCVPISNHLYFYWYRQILGQKVEFLVSFYNNEISEKSEIFDDQFSVERPDGSNFTLKIRSTKLEDSAMYFCASREEGNTGELFFGEGSRLTVL.

This clone has more than one count but fewer than ten. The chain uses TRBV30 and TRBJ1-4; D perhaps matches TRBD1 (6 bases). This CDR3 comprises 12 residues. CDR1 and CDR2 from the germline V gene are GTSNPN and SVGIG (reference sequence). The V and J ends lost 8 bases and 8 bases respectively, with 15 bases between them. CDR3 protein: CARGQGSEKLFF. CDR3 in DNA: TGTGCCCGGGGGCAGGGCTCGGAAAAACTGTTTTTT. The whole variable domain, filled in from reference TRBV30 and TRBJ1-4, reads SQTIHQWPATLVQPVGSPLSLECTVEGTSNPNLYWYRQAAGRGLQLLFYSVGIGQISSEVPQNLSASRPQDRQFILSSKKLLLSDSGFYLCARGQGSEKLFFGSGTQLSVL.

The J gene is TRBJ1-2, the V gene TRBV5-1; D not resolved. The CDR3 sequence is 13 residues long. Germline-derived CDR1 and CDR2 are SGHRS and YFSETQ. The V end was cut by 2 bases, the J end by 2 bases, with 7 bases between. The CDR3 loop reads CASSFDGNYGYTF. The DNA of the CDR3 is TGCGCCAGCAGCTTCGACGGGAACTATGGCTACACCTTC.

This chain joins TRBV2 and TRBJ1-5, with D possibly being TRBD1 (6 bases). Germline-derived CDR1 and CDR2 are SNHLY and FYNNEI. The CDR3 spans 15 residues. Trimming removed 4 bases from V and 3 bases from J, with 13 bases in between. CDR3 bases: TGTGCCAGCAGTGTCGGAACAGGGATCAATCAGCCCCAGCATTTT. It specifies CASSVGTGINQPQHF.